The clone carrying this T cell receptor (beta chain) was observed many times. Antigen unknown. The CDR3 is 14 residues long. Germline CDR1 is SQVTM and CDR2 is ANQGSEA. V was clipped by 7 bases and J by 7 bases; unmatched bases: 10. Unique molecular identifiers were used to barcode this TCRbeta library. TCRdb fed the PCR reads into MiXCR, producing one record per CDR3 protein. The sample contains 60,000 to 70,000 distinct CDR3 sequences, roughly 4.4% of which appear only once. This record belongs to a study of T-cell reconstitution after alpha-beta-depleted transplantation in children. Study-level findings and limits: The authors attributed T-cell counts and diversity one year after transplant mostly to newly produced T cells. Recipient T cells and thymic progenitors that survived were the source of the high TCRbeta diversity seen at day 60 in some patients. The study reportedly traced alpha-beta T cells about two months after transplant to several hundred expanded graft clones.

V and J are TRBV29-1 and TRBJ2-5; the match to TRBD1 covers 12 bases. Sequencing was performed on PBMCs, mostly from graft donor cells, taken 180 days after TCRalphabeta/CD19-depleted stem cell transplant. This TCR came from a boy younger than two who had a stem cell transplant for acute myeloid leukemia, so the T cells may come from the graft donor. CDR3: CSGARDRGRGTQYF. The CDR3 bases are TGCAGCGGGGCGCGGGACAGGGGGCGAGGGACCCAGTACTTC.